The rows below give T cell receptor beta chains drawn from one sample of a study of monozygotic twins with inflammatory bowel disease. TCRdb reprocessed the 5' RACE reads, keeping one entry per CDR3 protein, no DNA. Here the sample table reports under 150,000 distinct CDR3 sequences. Specimen: blood. The receptor source for this set is a human donor with ulcerative colitis or Crohn's disease, or a healthy co-twin of an affected twin (not recorded which). The CDR3 runs from the conserved cysteine through the conserved F or W.

v_call: TRBV20-1; j_call: TRBJ2-3; cdr3_aa: CSFPRRAGGSTDTQYF
v_call: TRBV6-1; j_call: TRBJ2-4; cdr3_aa: CASSAWTQGVAKNIQYF
v_call: TRBV20-1; j_call: TRBJ1-5; cdr3_aa: CSASMRLGQGNQPQHF
v_call: TRBV7-2; j_call: TRBJ1-6; cdr3_aa: CASSWAGANSPLHF
v_call: TRBV4-2; j_call: TRBJ1-5; cdr3_aa: CASSPLLSGTGDNQPQHF
v_call: TRBV15; j_call: TRBJ2-1; cdr3_aa: CATSRDLADNEQFF
v_call: TRBV5-1; j_call: TRBJ2-7; cdr3_aa: CASSSGPYEQYF
v_call: TRBV6-1; j_call: TRBJ2-2; cdr3_aa: CASSSRDGTQGELFF
v_call: TRBV7-8; j_call: TRBJ2-5; cdr3_aa: CASSLGLEGTQYF
v_call: TRBV12-3/TRBV12-4; j_call: TRBJ2-1; cdr3_aa: CASSPQGAGLYNEQFF
v_call: TRBV20-1; j_call: TRBJ1-5; cdr3_aa: CSARNRQGNQPQHF
v_call: TRBV14; j_call: TRBJ2-5; cdr3_aa: CASSQDLGERTGETQYF
v_call: TRBV7-8; j_call: TRBJ1-5; cdr3_aa: CASSLGYDWPQHF
v_call: TRBV6-1; j_call: TRBJ2-3; cdr3_aa: CASSEPGTDTQYF
v_call: TRBV10-3; j_call: TRBJ1-1; cdr3_aa: CAITPRLGGTEAFF
v_call: TRBV20-1; j_call: TRBJ1-4; cdr3_aa: CSASLGFRDEKLFF
v_call: TRBV4-3; j_call: TRBJ1-5; cdr3_aa: CASSLSLGSNQPQHF
v_call: TRBV5-6; j_call: TRBJ2-4; cdr3_aa: CASSSGPGYIQYF
v_call: TRBV10-2; j_call: TRBJ2-4; cdr3_aa: CASSAGSFGMNIQYF
v_call: TRBV20-1; j_call: TRBJ2-7; cdr3_aa: CSHTGVLYEQYF
v_call: TRBV7-2; j_call: TRBJ1-1; cdr3_aa: CASSPQGLSTEAFF
v_call: TRBV5-1; j_call: TRBJ2-1; cdr3_aa: CASSPLAGENNEQFF
v_call: TRBV13; j_call: TRBJ1-3; cdr3_aa: CASSLQENTIYF
v_call: TRBV14; j_call: TRBJ2-1; cdr3_aa: CASSKPGYPYVEQFF
v_call: TRBV4-3; j_call: TRBJ2-1; cdr3_aa: CASSPNWGTSDHNEQFF
v_call: TRBV15; j_call: TRBJ2-7; cdr3_aa: CATSREDSRQGGSGYEQYF
v_call: TRBV5-1; j_call: TRBJ1-1; cdr3_aa: CASSETPAGTEAFF
v_call: TRBV7-2; j_call: TRBJ1-4; cdr3_aa: CASRQGQTNEKLFF
v_call: TRBV9; j_call: TRBJ2-3; cdr3_aa: CASSTQLAGGADTQYF